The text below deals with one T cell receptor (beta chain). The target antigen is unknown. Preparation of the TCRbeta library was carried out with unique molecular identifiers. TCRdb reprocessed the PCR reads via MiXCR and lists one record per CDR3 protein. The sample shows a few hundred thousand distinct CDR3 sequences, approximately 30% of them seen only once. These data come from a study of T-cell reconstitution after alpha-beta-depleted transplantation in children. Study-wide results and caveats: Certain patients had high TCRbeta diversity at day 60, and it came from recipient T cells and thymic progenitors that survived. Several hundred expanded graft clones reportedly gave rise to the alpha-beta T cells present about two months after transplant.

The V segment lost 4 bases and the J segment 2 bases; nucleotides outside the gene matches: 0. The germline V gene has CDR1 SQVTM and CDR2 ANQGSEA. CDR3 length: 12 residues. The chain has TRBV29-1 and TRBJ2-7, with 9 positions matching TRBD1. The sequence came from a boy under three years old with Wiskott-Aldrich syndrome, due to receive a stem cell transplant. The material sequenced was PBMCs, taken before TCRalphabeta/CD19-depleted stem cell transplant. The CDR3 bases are TGCAGCGTTGGGGACAGGGCCTACGAGCAGTACTTC. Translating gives CSVGDRAYEQYF.